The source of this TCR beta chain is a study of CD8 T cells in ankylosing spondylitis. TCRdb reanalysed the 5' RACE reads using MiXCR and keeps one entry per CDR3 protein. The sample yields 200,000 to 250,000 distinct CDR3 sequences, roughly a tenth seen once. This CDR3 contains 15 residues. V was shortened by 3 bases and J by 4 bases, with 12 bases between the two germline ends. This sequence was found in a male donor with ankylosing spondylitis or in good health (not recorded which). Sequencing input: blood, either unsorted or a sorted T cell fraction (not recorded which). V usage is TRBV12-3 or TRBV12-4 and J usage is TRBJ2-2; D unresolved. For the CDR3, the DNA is TGTGCCAGCAGTTTGTCAGTGTCTCCCACCGGGGAGCTGTTTTTT. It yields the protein CASSLSVSPTGELFF.